These T cell receptor beta chains were read from a single sample in a study of cytomegalovirus exposure and HLA in healthy donors. Only in-frame clones appear in the TCRdb table, and some are missing; sequencing was by immunoSEQ multiplex PCR. The table has 150,000 to 200,000 clones, approximately 67% seen once. The material sequenced was PBMCs. The receptors were sampled from a woman between 18 and 29 years old in good health and CMV-seropositive. Each CDR3 is given with its conserved first and last residue. Each record gives: J gene, clone size, V gene, D gene, CDR3 DNA, CDR3 protein. A D gene is named only where the DNA matches it firmly. Only part of the rows carry a size: once, few, many, or a class if the clone is expanded.

TRBJ1-2,NA,TRBV6-1,NA,TGTGCCAGCAGGGAAATGACGGCTAGCAGTGGGGGCTACACCTTC,CASREMTASSGGYTF
TRBJ2-7,few,TRBV5-4,TRBD1,TGTGCCAGCAGCTCGTGGGACAGGGGCTACGAGCAGTACTTC,CASSSWDRGYEQYF
TRBJ2-5,NA,TRBV2,TRBD2,TGTGCCAGCAGGGTCGGATCCTTAGCGGGAGGTGGGGAGACCCAGTACTTC,CASRVGSLAGGGETQYF
TRBJ1-5,NA,TRBV2,TRBD1,TGTGCCAGCGAAGGGACAGGGGGCGTTCAGCCCCAGCATTTT,CASEGTGGVQPQHF
TRBJ2-2,NA,TRBV5-1,TRBD1,TGCGCCAGCAGCTTGGACAGGGGTGCCGGGGAGCTGTTTTTT,CASSLDRGAGELFF
TRBJ2-7,NA,TRBV29-1,TRBD1,TGCAGCGTTGTTCAAAGTTTCTTCGGGACAGGGTGGAACGAGCAGTACTTC,CSVVQSFFGTGWNEQYF
TRBJ2-1,once,TRBV28,TRBD2,TGTGCCAGCAGTTCGGGGGGCGGGGGGAACAATGAGCAGTTCTTC,CASSSGGGGNNEQFF
TRBJ2-7,NA,TRBV15,TRBD2,TGTGCCACCAGCAGGGACCCTAGCGGGAGTCAGCCCCAGTACGAGCAGTACTTC,CATSRDPSGSQPQYEQYF
TRBJ2-1,NA,TRBV7-6,NA,TGTGCCAGCAGCTTAGCCCCCGCCGGGAGCCTTAGCTCCTACAATGAGCAGTTCTTC,CASSLAPAGSLSSYNEQFF
TRBJ2-5,NA,TRBV7-2,TRBD2,TGTGCCAGCAGGGGACTAGCGGGAGATCCGTACTTC,CASRGLAGDPYF
TRBJ1-1,NA,TRBV18,TRBD1,TGTGCCAGCTCAAGTGGACAGGGCACTGAAGCTTTCTTT,CASSSGQGTEAFF
TRBJ1-1,NA,TRBV6-5,NA,TGTGCCAGCAGTTACTCGACCGGGGTAACTGAAGCTTTCTTT,CASSYSTGVTEAFF
TRBJ1-2,NA,TRBV19,NA,TGTGCCAGTAGTATGGGGAGTGGCTACACCTTC,CASSMGSGYTF
TRBJ2-7,NA,TRBV5-1,TRBD1,TGCGCCAGCCGGGGCCCGGGACAGCACTACGAGCAGTACTTC,CASRGPGQHYEQYF
TRBJ2-5,few,TRBV2,TRBD2,TGTGCCAGCAGTGAAGCGCTTCCAGCGGGAGAAGAGACCCAGTACTTC,CASSEALPAGEETQYF
TRBJ2-7,once,TRBV5-6,NA,TGTGCCAGCAGCCTACTAGGGCAGTCTAACCCATACGAGCAGTACTTC,CASSLLGQSNPYEQYF
TRBJ1-2,NA,TRBV11-2,NA,TGTGCCAGCAGTGCGGCTAGTCAGTACCTCTATGGCTACACCTTC,CASSAASQYLYGYTF
TRBJ1-1,NA,TRBV30,NA,TGTGCCTGGGGCAGGCGGAACACTGAAGCTTTCTTT,CAWGRRNTEAFF
TRBJ2-1,NA,TRBV5-1,NA,TGCGCCAGCAGCTTGGCAGGGGGGAATGAGCAGTTCTTC,CASSLAGGNEQFF
TRBJ2-1,few,TRBV7-2,TRBD2,TGTGCCAGCATCATCACTAGCGGGGGGGTCGGGGAGCAGTTCTTC,CASIITSGGVGEQFF
TRBJ2-4,NA,TRBV6-5,TRBD2,TGTGCCAGCCCCCTAGGACTAGCGGGGGGTATTCAGTACTTC,CASPLGLAGGIQYF
TRBJ2-5,NA,TRBV14,NA,TGTGCCAGCAGCCAATGGACAGGGAGGGAGTACCAAGAGACCCAGTACTTC,CASSQWTGREYQETQYF
TRBJ1-2,NA,TRBV2,NA,TGTGCCAGCACCTTCTACAGGGATGGCTACACCTTC,CASTFYRDGYTF
TRBJ2-1,few,TRBV6-1,TRBD2,TGTGCCAGCAGTGAGCCGGGAGGGCCACCGGAGCAGTTCTTC,CASSEPGGPPEQFF
TRBJ1-1,NA,TRBV5-6,TRBD1,TGTGCCAGCAGCTTGGCGGGACAGGGGGCGCGGGTTTTCTTT,CASSLAGQGARVFF
TRBJ2-3,NA,TRBV6-5,NA,TGTGCCAGCAGTTGGGACGGAGGGGATACGCAGTATTTT,CASSWDGGDTQYF
TRBJ2-5,NA,TRBV7-9,NA,TGTGCCAGCAGCTTTAGCTCGGGGGGCCTCGACTTC,CASSFSSGGLDF
TRBJ1-6,NA,TRBV14,TRBD1,TGTGCCAGCAGCCAAGATTGGGCAGGGGGCCGTTCACCCCTCCACTTT,CASSQDWAGGRSPLHF
TRBJ2-4,NA,TRBV5-4,TRBD2,TGTGCCAGCAGCAGGGCTAGCGGGGGTAACATTCAGTACTTC,CASSRASGGNIQYF
TRBJ2-5,NA,TRBV11-2,TRBD2,TGTGCCAGCAGCTTAGTTTTTAGCGGGGGGCCCCAAGAGACCCAGTACTTC,CASSLVFSGGPQETQYF
TRBJ2-3,NA,TRBV5-1,NA,TGCGCCAGCAGCTTGGCCCTAGCGCGAAACACAGATACGCAGTATTTT,CASSLALARNTDTQYF
TRBJ2-3,NA,TRBV7-9,TRBD2,TGTGCCAGCAGCTCGTCGGGACTAGCGCTTTTTTCAGATACGCAGTATTTT,CASSSSGLALFSDTQYF
TRBJ2-3,NA,TRBV5-1,NA,TGCGCCGGTGCGAGGGGTTCGGGGGGCGCAGATACGCAGTATTTT,CAGARGSGGADTQYF
TRBJ1-2,few,TRBV7-2,TRBD1,TGTGCCAGCAGCTGGGACAGGAACTATGGCTACACCTTC,CASSWDRNYGYTF
TRBJ2-3,NA,TRBV4-1,NA,TGCGCCAGCAGCCAACCCCTGACAGGGAGGACAGATACGCAGTATTTT,CASSQPLTGRTDTQYF
TRBJ2-5,NA,TRBV18,NA,TGTGCCAGCTCACCGGCCAGTACCAGGCGAGAGACCCAGTACTTC,CASSPASTRRETQYF
TRBJ1-2,NA,TRBV2,TRBD1,TGTGCCAGTTGCTTGGGACAGGACTATGGCTACACCTTC,CASCLGQDYGYTF
TRBJ1-2,few,TRBV10-3,NA,TGTGCCATCAGTGAGCTGGCAGGGCTAGGGCGAGGTGGCTACACCTTC,CAISELAGLGRGGYTF
TRBJ2-1,few,TRBV19,TRBD2,TGTGCCAGTAGTATCTCTGAGCGGGGGTACTCATATGAGCAGTTCTTC,CASSISERGYSYEQFF
TRBJ2-2,NA,TRBV25-1,NA,TGTGCCAGCAGTGATGAAGGCAGGGGATACACCGGGGAGCTGTTTTTT,CASSDEGRGYTGELFF
TRBJ1-2,NA,TRBV29-1,NA,TGCAGCGTTGAAGATGCGCCCCGGGCGGGTGTCTATGGCTACACCTTC,CSVEDAPRAGVYGYTF
TRBJ1-4,NA,TRBV7-8,NA,TGTGCCAGCAGCTTTCGGCGGGCACGAGAAAAACTGTTTTTT,CASSFRRAREKLFF
TRBJ1-4,NA,TRBV28,TRBD1,TGTGCCAGCAGTTCCTATCCGGGACAGGCGAATGAAAAACTGTTTTTT,CASSSYPGQANEKLFF
TRBJ1-5,NA,TRBV7-2,NA,TGTGCCAGCAGCCCGGACAGCAGCCGGCCCCAGCATTTT,CASSPDSSRPQHF
TRBJ1-1,few,TRBV9,NA,TGTGCCAGCAGCGCGACGGGACAGAACACTGAAGCTTTCTTT,CASSATGQNTEAFF
TRBJ1-2,NA,TRBV7-9,NA,TGTGCCAGCAGCTCGAGGGAGAAAGGAGCGTATGGCTACACCTTC,CASSSREKGAYGYTF
TRBJ2-5,few,TRBV5-6,NA,TGTGCCAGCAGCTTGCCCAGGGGTTTGGGTAAGACCCAGTACTTC,CASSLPRGLGKTQYF
TRBJ2-1,few,TRBV5-1,NA,TGCGCCAGCAGCTTGGTAGAGGGAAGACCCTACAATGAGCAGTTCTTC,CASSLVEGRPYNEQFF
TRBJ1-5,few,TRBV23-1,NA,TGCGCCAGCAGTCGAGGCAGTCCGCGCCATTTT,CASSRGSPRHF
TRBJ1-1,NA,TRBV27,NA,TGTGCCAGCAGGGACCGGACAGCCACTGAAGCTTTCTTT,CASRDRTATEAFF